This T cell receptor beta chain was sequenced during a study of shared clonotypes between healthy human individuals. The donors were adults (healthy and HIV-negative) with no recent acute infections or vaccinations. V dropped 4 bases and J dropped 8 bases, with 12 bases sitting between them. Germline V gene data show CDR1 as SQVTM and CDR2 as ANQGSEA. The CDR3 loop spans 12 amino acids. This was a deep-level run. TCRdb keeps only in-frame clones here, not all; method: immunoSEQ multiplex PCR. The table includes about 680,000 clones, approximately 79% detected once. Sequencing input: memory CD4+ T cells sorted from blood. Stated subset: CD45RA-negative fraction. The chain joins TRBV29-1 to TRBJ2-1, with D unclear. This TCR derives from a woman in her 30s in good health. Here the CDR3 reads CSVGSDGDEQFF. As DNA, the CDR3 is TGCAGCGTTGGGTCAGACGGAGATGAGCAGTTCTTC.